This paragraph covers one TCR beta chain sequence. As yet, its antigen is unknown. Repertoires were generated with immunoSEQ multiplex PCR, while TCRdb's copy carries only in-frame clones and drops some. Seen here are 20,000 to 25,000 clones, 85% to 90% observed once, and the top ten hold roughly 12%. The entry originates in a study of T cells after posttransplantation cyclophosphamide. Cyclophosphamide on days +3 and +4 followed busulfan-fludarabine conditioning and a marrow graft. Study outcomes and limitations: TRB overlap between skin or GI tissue T cells and blood was limited.

After removal of 7 bases from V and 3 bases from J, the junction contained 12 bases not matched to a gene. There are 16 residues in the CDR3. Per germline, CDR1 MDHEN and CDR2 SYDVKM. The receptor's source is a female patient between 30 and 40 years old who received an allogeneic stem cell transplant from an unrelated donor, was CMV-positive, and had no GVHD. The graft donor may be the source of some T cells. The chain joins TRBV28 to TRBJ1-2, with 9 bases matching TRBD1. Sequences were derived from PBMCs, sampled after allogeneic stem cell transplant with posttransplant cyclophosphamide. CDR3 in amino acids: CASTVPYRGLDYGYTF. DNA for the CDR3: TGTGCCAGCACCGTCCCATACAGGGGGCTGGACTATGGCTACACCTTC.